The next 23 T cell receptor beta chains were all read from a single sample in a study of blood T cell repertoires in COVID-19. Using immunoSEQ multiplex PCR, the repertoire was profiled, and TCRdb retains in-frame clones only, with some absent. The sample consists of under 250,000 clones, roughly nine tenths of them appearing once. Sequenced: peripheral blood. Receptor source: a man younger than 35 with active or convalescent COVID-19.

This chain connects TRBV6-5 to TRBJ1-3; 9 positions match TRBD1. The CDR3 runs 14 residues. The J segment lost 4 bases and the V segment lost 6 bases, leaving 4 bases of the junction unmatched. Germline CDR1 MNHEY, CDR2 SVGAGI. CDR3 sequence: CASSGTGTGNTIYF. DNA of the CDR3: TGTGCCAGCAGCGGGACAGGGACGGGAAACACCATATATTTT.

The genes are TRBV5-8 and TRBJ2-3; perhaps TRBD2 as D (6 bases). V lost 1 base, J lost 2 bases, and 8 bases lay in between. This CDR3 is 14 amino acids long. Germline V lookup: CDR1 SGHTS, CDR2 YDEGEE. The CDR3 DNA reads as TGTGCCAGCAGCTTGAGGACTACCACAGATACGCAGTATTTT. Amino acids: CASSLRTTTDTQYF.

The CDR3 region has the DNA TGTGCCAGCAGAAAGGACATCCAAGAGACCCAGTACTTC. It encodes CASRKDIQETQYF. The chain is built from TRBV12-3 or TRBV12-4 and TRBJ2-5, with D tentatively TRBD1 (5 bases). V lost 6 bases, J lost 1 base, and 9 bases lay in between. This CDR3 spans 13 amino acids.

The chain joins TRBV9 to TRBJ2-5, with TRBD2 matching 12 bases. This CDR3 comprises 16 residues. J was trimmed by 4 bases and V by 0 bases; bases with no gene match: 4. Germline CDR1 reads SGDLS; CDR2 reads YYNGEE. CDR3 bases: TGTGCCAGCAGCGTAGCGGCTAGCGGGAGGGGAGAGACCCAGTACTTC. This encodes CASSVAASGRGETQYF. Using reference TRBV9 and TRBJ2-5 for the parts outside the CDR3, the full variable domain is DSGVTQTPKHLITATGQRVTLRCSPRSGDLSVYWYQQSLDQGLQFLIQYYNGEERAKGNILERFSAQQFPDLHSELNLSSLELGDSALYFCASSVAASGRGETQYFGPGTRLLVL.

This rearrangement joins TRBV2 to TRBJ2-1, with 9 bases lining up with TRBD2. The CDR3 loop spans 15 amino acids. Germline CDR1 is SNHLY and CDR2 is FYNNEI. Trimming removed 5 bases from V and 0 bases from J; junction bases left unmatched: 2. CDR3 region: CASSSGRSSYNEQFF. CDR3 nucleotide sequence: TGTGCCAGCAGTAGCGGGAGGAGCTCCTACAATGAGCAGTTCTTC.

The chain has TRBV7-2 and TRBJ1-1, with D maybe TRBD1 (6 bases). The length of the CDR3 is 14 residues. Germline-derived CDR1 and CDR2 are SGHTA and FQGNSA. V shed 3 bases and J shed 4 bases, with 12 bases lying between them. This CDR3 reads CASSFGQTLTEAFF. As DNA, the CDR3 is TGTGCCAGCAGCTTCGGACAGACCCTCACTGAAGCTTTCTTT.

The genes are TRBV10-3 and TRBJ2-5; the match to TRBD2 covers 10 bases. With 10 bases clipped from V and 1 base from J, the junction kept 3 bases outside the gene matches. The CDR3 is 13 amino acids. The germline V gene has CDR1 ENHRY and CDR2 SYGVKD. The CDR3 is CATLAGAQETQYF. The CDR3 nucleotides are TGTGCCACCCTAGCGGGGGCCCAAGAGACCCAGTACTTC.

The rearrangement joins TRBV2 to TRBJ2-1, with 13 bases lining up with TRBD2. This CDR3 region has 19 residues. Germline values: CDR1 SNHLY, CDR2 FYNNEI. V gave up 7 bases and J gave up 0 bases; unmatched junction bases: 12. CDR3 region: CASIVGGLAGKSSYNEQFF. CDR3 nucleotide sequence: TGTGCCAGCATAGTGGGGGGACTAGCGGGAAAGTCCTCCTACAATGAGCAGTTCTTC.

The chain uses TRBV6-5 and TRBJ2-7; D might be TRBD2 (6 bases). From germline, CDR1 is MNHEY and CDR2 SVGAGI. The CDR3 sequence is 14 residues long. Trimming took 6 bases from V and 6 from J, leaving 18 bases between them. The CDR3 sequence: CASSLASSGVEQYF. CDR3 DNA: TGTGCCAGCAGCCTAGCGAGTTCTGGAGTCGAGCAGTACTTC.

The chain uses TRBV28 and TRBJ1-5, with D tentatively TRBD1 (5 bases). Germline loops: CDR1 MDHEN, CDR2 SYDVKM. The CDR3 has 15 amino acids. The ends were cut back, 2 bases at V and 7 bases at J, with 15 bases in the middle. Here the CDR3 DNA reads TGTGCCAGCAGTTTACCCGGGGGGGGGAGCCAGCCCCAGCATTTT. It is translated as CASSLPGGGSQPQHF.

The chain recombines TRBV6-2 or TRBV6-3 with TRBJ2-6; unclear D gene. V lost 2 bases and J lost 1, with 6 bases in between. The CDR3 is 15 amino acids. Germline loops: CDR1 MNHEY, CDR2 SVGEGT. CDR3 sequence (DNA): TGTGCCAGCAGTTACCCTCCTTCTGGGGCCAACGTCCTGACTTTC. Translating gives CASSYPPSGANVLTF.

The genes are TRBV4-3 and TRBJ1-1; unclear D gene. Trimming left V 0 bases short and J 7 bases short, with 12 bases between. CDR3 length equals 14 residues. Germline values: CDR1 LGHNA, CDR2 YSLEER. Here the CDR3 reads CASSQEEEFYEAFF. The CDR3 bases are TGCGCCAGCAGCCAAGAAGAAGAGTTCTATGAAGCTTTCTTT.

CDR3 in amino acids: CAWTGGGNQPQHF. CDR3 DNA: TGTGCCTGGACAGGGGGAGGCAATCAGCCCCAGCATTTT. The chain couples TRBV30 to TRBJ1-5; TRBD1 matches at 7 bases. Germline CDR1 GTSNPN, CDR2 SVGIG (reference sequence). This CDR3 is 13 amino acids long. Trimming took 4 bases from V and 2 from J; bases not matched to a gene: 2.

The chain links TRBV30 to TRBJ2-7; 9 bases are shared with TRBD2. The V and J ends lost 0 bases and 0 bases, in that order; junction bases with no gene match: 9. Germline lookup yields CDR1 GTSNPN and CDR2 SVGIG (reference sequence). The CDR3 has 17 residues. CDR3 sequence: CAWSVRWASGDSYEQYF. In DNA, the CDR3 is TGTGCCTGGAGTGTACGCTGGGCTAGCGGGGACTCCTACGAGCAGTACTTC.

In nucleotides, the CDR3 is TGTGCCAGCAGCTTGATCGGTTTGTCGGGCTACACCTTC. It encodes CASSLIGLSGYTF. The chain combines TRBV5-7 with TRBJ1-2; D not resolved. TRBV5-7 is classed as an ORF, of uncertain function. The CDR3 extends over 13 amino acids. V was trimmed by 1 base and J by 8 bases, leaving 12 bases between them.

This clone appeared a single time. This chain links TRBV9 with TRBJ2-3; D remains unclear. Germline assignment: CDR1 SGDLS and CDR2 YYNGEE. The CDR3 spans 16 residues. V was cut by 5 bases and J by 1 base, with 17 bases left in between. CDR3 in amino acids: CASRAISDLGTDTQYF. In DNA, the CDR3 is TGTGCCAGCAGAGCAATATCCGATTTAGGCACAGATACGCAGTATTTT. Full variable domain (outside the CDR3, taken from reference TRBV9 and TRBJ2-3): DSGVTQTPKHLITATGQRVTLRCSPRSGDLSVYWYQQSLDQGLQFLIQYYNGEERAKGNILERFSAQQFPDLHSELNLSSLELGDSALYFCASRAISDLGTDTQYFGPGTRLTVL.

The chain carries TRBV5-1 and TRBJ2-7; 8 bases fit TRBD1. The CDR3 sequence is 17 residues long. The germline gives CDR1 SGHRS, CDR2 YFSETQ. V lost 1 base, J lost 0 bases, and 9 bases stayed unmatched. In DNA form, the CDR3 reads TGCGCCAGCAGCTTGCCTCGGTCAGGGGGCGGCTCCTACGAGCAGTACTTC. Amino acids: CASSLPRSGGGSYEQYF.

The chain links TRBV24-1 to TRBJ1-2; tentatively, D is TRBD1 (5 bases). V dropped 8 bases and J dropped 8 bases, with 20 bases sitting between them. CDR3 size: 14 residues. Germline V lookup: CDR1 KGHDR, CDR2 SFDVKD. The DNA for the CDR3 is TGTGCCACCATCGCCCGGGGGAACAGTTGGGGCTACACCTTC. It translates to CATIARGNSWGYTF.

J is TRBJ2-3 and V is TRBV19; maybe TRBD2 (6 bases). The CDR3 is 15 residues long. CDR1 is LNHDA and CDR2 is SQIVND in the germline V gene (reference sequence). Trimming removed 6 bases from V and 1 base from J, with 14 bases in between. The DNA for the CDR3 is TGTGCCAGTAGGTTGCGGGGCCCTCGCACAGATACGCAGTATTTT. It yields the protein CASRLRGPRTDTQYF.

The chain is built from TRBV7-3 and TRBJ2-1; D possibly corresponds to TRBD1 (7 bases). This CDR3 comprises 16 residues. CDR1 is SGHTA and CDR2 is FQGTGA in the germline V gene. V was trimmed by 5 bases and J by 9 bases, leaving 23 bases between them. This CDR3 reads CASSPNQGVGGGEQFF. For the CDR3, the DNA is TGTGCCAGCAGCCCAAATCAGGGGGTCGGAGGGGGTGAGCAGTTCTTC.

The rearrangement links TRBV4-3 to TRBJ2-1; the D is unclear. The V end lost 0 bases, the J end lost 10 bases, and 22 bases lay between the germline ends. The CDR3 totals 17 residues. The germline gives CDR1 LGHNA, CDR2 YSLEER. DNA for the CDR3: TGCGCCAGCAGCCAAGAAGGCAGTGCAGCGCTCTTGTCGGAGCAGTTCTTC. Its protein product is CASSQEGSAALLSEQFF.

The rearrangement uses TRBV11-3 and TRBJ1-1, with TRBD1 matching 9 bases. Germline V CDR1 and CDR2: SGHNT, YENEEA. The J segment lost 3 bases and the V segment lost 5 bases, leaving 7 bases of the junction unmatched. CDR3 size: 15 residues. CDR3 nucleotide sequence: TGTGCCAGCAGCCCGGGACAGGGTGCCGACACTGAAGCTTTCTTT. It specifies CASSPGQGADTEAFF. The full variable domain, with the rest looked up from reference TRBV11-3 and TRBJ1-1, is EAGVVQSPRYKIIEKKQPVAFWCNPISGHNTLYWYLQNLGQGPELLIRYENEEAVDDSQLPKDRFSAERLKGVDSTLKIQPAELGDSAVYLCASSPGQGADTEAFFGQGTRLTVV.

The gene calls are TRBV3-1 (or the pseudogene TRBV3-2) and TRBJ2-1; D is perhaps TRBD1 (7 bases). V was trimmed by 4 bases and J by 7 bases, leaving 17 bases between them. In germline, CDR1 is LGHDT, CDR2 YNNKEL (reference sequence). The CDR3 sequence is 15 residues long. CDR3 loop: CASSLRGVLVNEQFF. The CDR3 DNA is TGTGCCAGCAGCCTCAGGGGGGTTTTGGTTAATGAGCAGTTCTTC.